Sequencing of this T cell receptor (beta chain) was carried out in a study of neoadjuvant anti-PD-1 for oral cavity cancer. Most PBMC samples had roughly 0.45 ug input DNA in six replicates. Method: immunoSEQ multiplex PCR; TCRdb's copy keeps in-frame clones and lacks some. Found here are approximately 14,000 clones, roughly 67% of them singletons; the top ten hold roughly 2.2%. Germline V CDR1 and CDR2: SGHDT, YYEEEE. CDR3 length equals 14 residues. V was cut by 0 bases and J by 1 base, with 7 bases left in between. General study results and limits: After neoadjuvant nivolumab, PBMC T cell clonality was significantly higher in non-responders than responders.

Patients were newly diagnosed with stage II-IVA oral cavity squamous cell carcinoma without prior systemic or radiation treatment. Concerning this clone itself: Its antigen is not known.

Sequenced here: PBMCs, sampled before nivolumab (anti-PD-1) treatment. The chain has TRBV5-6 and TRBJ1-2; D gene uncertain. This receptor was identified in a person between 35 and 79 years old with oral cavity squamous cell carcinoma. This CDR3 reads CASSLGPGNYGYTF. The CDR3 DNA follows: TGTGCCAGCAGCTTGGGGCCGGGTAACTATGGCTACACCTTC.